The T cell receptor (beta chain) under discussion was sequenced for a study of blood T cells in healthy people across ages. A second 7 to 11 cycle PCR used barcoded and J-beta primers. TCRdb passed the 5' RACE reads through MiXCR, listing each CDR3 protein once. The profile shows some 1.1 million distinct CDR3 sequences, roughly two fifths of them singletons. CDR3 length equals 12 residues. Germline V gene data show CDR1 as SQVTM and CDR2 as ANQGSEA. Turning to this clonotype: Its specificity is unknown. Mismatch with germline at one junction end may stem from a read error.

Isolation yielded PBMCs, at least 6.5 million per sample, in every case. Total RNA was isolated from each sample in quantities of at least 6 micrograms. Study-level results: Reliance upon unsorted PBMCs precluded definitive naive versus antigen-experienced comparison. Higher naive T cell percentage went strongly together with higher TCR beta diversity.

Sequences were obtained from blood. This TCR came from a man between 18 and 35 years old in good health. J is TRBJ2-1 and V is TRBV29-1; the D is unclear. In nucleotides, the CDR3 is TGCGGCGTTGACCCTCAGGTTAATGAGCAGTTCTTC. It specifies CGVDPQVNEQFF.